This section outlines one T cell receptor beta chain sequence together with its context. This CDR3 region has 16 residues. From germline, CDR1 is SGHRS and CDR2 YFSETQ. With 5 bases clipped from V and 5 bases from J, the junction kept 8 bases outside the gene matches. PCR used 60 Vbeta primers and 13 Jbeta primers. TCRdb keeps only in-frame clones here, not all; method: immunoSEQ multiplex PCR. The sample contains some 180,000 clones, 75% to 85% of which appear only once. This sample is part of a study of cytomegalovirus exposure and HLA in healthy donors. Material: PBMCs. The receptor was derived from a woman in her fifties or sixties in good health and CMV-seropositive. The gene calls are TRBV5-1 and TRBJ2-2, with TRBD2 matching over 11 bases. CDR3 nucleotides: TGCGCCAGCAGGGAGACTAGCGGGATTGGGACCGGGGAGCTGTTTTTT. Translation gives CASRETSGIGTGELFF.